The clone carrying this T cell receptor beta chain has ten or more counts. Its specificity is unknown. These data come from a study of metastatic and nonmetastatic thyroid tumors. Study details: For malignant and benign thyroid patients, tumor or nodule tissue and blood were the sources whose repertoires were compared.

No patient received treatment before thyroid surgery. Per the original methods: For papillary thyroid cancer, a distant-metastasis classifier was constructed from CDR3 differences observed across clinicopathological groups. Through MiXCR, TCRdb re-clonotyped the PCR reads. These V and J calls are TCRdb output, not the study's own analysis. The table lists about 28,000 clones, about 24% of them singletons. General study findings and limits: In blood and tumor, TCR beta diversity was reportedly significantly higher in malignant thyroid tumors than in benign nodules.

This receptor was obtained from a female donor with papillary thyroid cancer or a benign thyroid nodule (not recorded which). Some clones in this sample may be carry-over from other donors' samples. The sequenced material came from blood.

The CDR3: CATSTDTDTAYEQYF. In DNA form, the CDR3 reads TGTGCCACCAGCACGGATACGGACACCGCCTACGAGCAGTACTTC. The rearrangement links TRBV15 to TRBJ2-7, with D perhaps matching TRBD1 (5 bases). Between the trimmed V and J ends, which lost 4 bases and 2 bases, there was a span of 15 bases. CDR3 length equals 15 residues. The germline V gene has CDR1 LNHNV and CDR2 YYDKDF (reference sequence).